This T cell receptor (beta chain) comes out of a study of blood T cell repertoires in COVID-19. Across the study: Acute-phase and convalescent COVID-19 samples originated in the United States, Italy and Spain. T cells, B-cell-depleted T cells, or PBMCs supplied cDNA or gDNA.

Original analysis: The assay estimated nucleated cells by amplifying reference gene primers. The data were produced by immunoSEQ multiplex PCR, yet TCRdb's version contains in-frame clones alone and is incomplete. D and trimming were read from the DNA, whereas the V and J calls and clone size are those reported in that table. The data contain around 200,000 clones, over 75% of them seen just once; the ten biggest clones take up roughly 2.5%. The V gene lost 7 bases and the J gene lost 0 bases, with 10 bases spanning the gap. Germline CDR1 reads SGHNT; CDR2 reads YYREEE (reference sequence). This CDR3 has 13 residues.

The receptor's source is a man aged 40-49 years with active or convalescent COVID-19. The chain recombines TRBV5-4 with TRBJ2-5; possibly TRBD2 for D (5 bases). Sequencing was carried out using peripheral blood. The CDR3 bases are TGTGCCAGCTGGCGAGCGGACCAAGAGACCCAGTACTTC. This translates into CASWRADQETQYF.